The sample holds one count of the clone carrying this TCR beta chain. Germline V gene lookup returns CDR1 LGHDT and CDR2 YNNKEL (reference sequence). The CDR3 is 19 amino acids. The V segment lost 7 bases and the J segment 0 bases; nucleotides outside the gene matches: 12. This entry comes from a study of blood T cell repertoires in COVID-19. Assay used: immunoSEQ multiplex PCR; TCRdb lists only in-frame clones, some missing. The sample holds under 300,000 clones; roughly 80% are singletons and the top ten take 3.4%. This clonotype originated in a young woman with acute or convalescent COVID-19. The chain is built from TRBV3-1 (or the pseudogene TRBV3-2) and TRBJ2-6, with TRBD1 matching 10 bases. The material sequenced was peripheral blood. CDR3 sequence: CASTSFVTGGLSGANVLTF. The CDR3 coding sequence is TGTGCCAGCACATCTTTCGTGACAGGGGGCCTCTCTGGGGCCAACGTCCTGACTTTC.